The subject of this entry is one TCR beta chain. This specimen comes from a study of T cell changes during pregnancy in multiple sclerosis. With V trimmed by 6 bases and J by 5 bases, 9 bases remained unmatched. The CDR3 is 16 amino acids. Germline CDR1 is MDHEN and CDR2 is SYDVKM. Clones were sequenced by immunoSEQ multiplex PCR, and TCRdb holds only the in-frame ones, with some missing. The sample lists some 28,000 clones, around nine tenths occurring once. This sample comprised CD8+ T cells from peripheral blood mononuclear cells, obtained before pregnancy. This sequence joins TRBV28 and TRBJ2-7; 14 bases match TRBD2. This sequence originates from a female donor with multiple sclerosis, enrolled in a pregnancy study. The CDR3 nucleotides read TGTGCCAGCAGGTTTTTCGGGACTAGCGGGAGAGACGAGCAGTACTTC. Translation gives CASRFFGTSGRDEQYF.